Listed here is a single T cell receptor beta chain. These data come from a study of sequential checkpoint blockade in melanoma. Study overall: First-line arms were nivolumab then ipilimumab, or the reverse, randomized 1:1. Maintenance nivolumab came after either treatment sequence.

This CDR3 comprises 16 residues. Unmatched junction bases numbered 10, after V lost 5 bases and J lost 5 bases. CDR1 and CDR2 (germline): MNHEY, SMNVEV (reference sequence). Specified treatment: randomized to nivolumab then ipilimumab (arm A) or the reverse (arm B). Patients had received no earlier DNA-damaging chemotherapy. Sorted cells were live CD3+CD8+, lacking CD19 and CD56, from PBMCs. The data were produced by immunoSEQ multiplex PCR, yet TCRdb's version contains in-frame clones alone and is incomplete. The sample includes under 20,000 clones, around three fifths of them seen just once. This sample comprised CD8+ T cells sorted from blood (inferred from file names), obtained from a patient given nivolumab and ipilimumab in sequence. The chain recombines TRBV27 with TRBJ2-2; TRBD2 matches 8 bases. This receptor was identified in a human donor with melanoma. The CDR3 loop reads CASSPTGGQATGELFF. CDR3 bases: TGTGCCAGCAGTCCCACGGGGGGGCAAGCGACCGGGGAGCTGTTTTTT.